The 3 T cell receptor beta chains listed next were all sequenced from one sample in a study of blood T cell repertoires in COVID-19. Using immunoSEQ multiplex PCR, the repertoire was profiled, and TCRdb retains in-frame clones only, with some absent. This sample has roughly 120,000 clones; roughly 83% occur once, and the top ten carry approximately 2.5%. The source material was peripheral blood. These receptor sequences come from a man younger than 40 with acute or convalescent COVID-19.

The chain carries TRBV13 and TRBJ1-1; tentative D call: TRBD1 (6 bases). Trimming removed 5 bases at V and 5 bases at J, with 9 bases between. The CDR3 is 12 amino acids. Germline CDR1 PRHDT, CDR2 FYEKMQ (reference sequence). DNA of the CDR3: TGTGCCAGCAGCCCCGGACAGACTGAAGCTTTCTTT. This gives the protein CASSPGQTEAFF.

The chain combines TRBV6-5 with TRBJ1-2, with D possibly TRBD1 on 5 matching bases. The CDR3 has 14 residues. Germline CDR1 MNHEY, CDR2 SVGAGI. V shed 6 bases and J shed 4 bases, with 15 bases lying between them. CDR3 region: CASSRDRPPYGYTF. The CDR3 nucleotides read TGTGCCAGCAGCAGAGACAGACCACCCTATGGCTACACCTTC.

V and J are TRBV7-9 and TRBJ1-2, with 10 bases identical to TRBD1. Germline assignment: CDR1 SEHNR and CDR2 FQNEAQ (reference sequence). The CDR3 consists of 15 residues. Trimming at V came to 1 base and at J to 4 bases, leaving 3 bases not matched to a gene. CDR3 protein: CASSLVDRGPYGYTF. The CDR3 DNA follows: TGTGCCAGCAGCTTAGTCGACAGGGGGCCCTATGGCTACACCTTC.